The clone carrying this T cell receptor beta chain occurred many times. Its antigen is unknown. Scientists amplified the TCR beta CDR3 regions from RNA transcripts. Second-round multiplex PCR came after a first-round RT-PCR that employed HTBI primers. Each CDR3 protein is one row after TCRdb ran MiXCR on the multiplex PCR reads. This table holds a few hundred thousand distinct CDR3 sequences, about 17% found once. The data belong to a study of Graves' ophthalmopathy and Graves' hyperthyroidism. Ophthalmopathy donors showed moderate-to-severe activity, CAS ≥3, NOSPECS ≥4 and a duration under 3 months. V lost 1 base and J 4 bases, leaving 13 bases between the germline ends. The CDR3 covers 14 residues. Looked up from germline, CDR1 is GTSNPN and CDR2 is SVGIG (reference sequence). General study findings and limits: For predicting ophthalmopathy progression, the model had roughly 70% sensitivity and nearly 75% specificity. The authors also found most expanded thyroid clonotypes above 0.001 frequency in blood.

The sequence derives from a woman under 30 with Graves' ophthalmopathy. Specimen: peripheral blood. The chain is built from TRBV30 and TRBJ1-2; no clear D. The CDR3 DNA follows: TGTGCCTGGAGTGGGACCGCTATGGGCTATGGCTACACCTTC. Protein sequence: CAWSGTAMGYGYTF.